A single sample is the source of the 10 T cell receptor beta chains below, sequenced in a study of identical twins. MiXCR, applied by TCRdb to the 5' RACE reads, yields one record per CDR3 protein. The sample has nearly 650,000 distinct CDR3 sequences, 7.1% seen once. These data were likewise used in another study, on yellow fever vaccine responses in identical twins.

The sample was PBMCs. The receptors derive from a young woman in good health.

The gene calls are TRBV29-1 and TRBJ1-1, with D possibly matching TRBD1 (6 bases). Germline V lookup: CDR1 SQVTM, CDR2 ANQGSEA. The CDR3 consists of 14 residues. V was trimmed by 6 bases and J by 2 bases, leaving 16 bases between them. In DNA, the CDR3 is TGCAGCGTCCATGACCTGGACAGTAACACTGAAGCTTTCTTT. This encodes CSVHDLDSNTEAFF.

This clonotype was counted between two and nine times. The V and J genes are TRBV6-6 and TRBJ2-1; no reliable D call. Germline values: CDR1 MNHNY, CDR2 SVGAGI (reference sequence). The V end was cut by 0 bases, the J end by 10 bases, with 7 bases between. There are 12 residues in the CDR3. For the CDR3, the DNA is TGTGCCAGCAGTTACTCGTCACGGGAGCAGTTCTTC. As protein: CASSYSSREQFF.

As for this clonotype: One end of the junction fails to match germline, which may point to a read error. The chain joins TRBV28 to TRBJ2-1; a possible D gene is TRBD2 (5 bases). Germline V gene sequence: CDR1 MDHEN, CDR2 SYDVKM. The CDR3 consists of 13 residues. CDR3 in DNA: TGTGCCAGCAGAGGGAGACGGACGAGTGAGGAGTTCTTC. Translating gives CASRGRRTSEEFF.

This clonotype appeared many times. The chain links TRBV29-1 to TRBJ1-1, with D possibly being TRBD1 (6 bases). Looked up from germline, CDR1 is SQVTM and CDR2 is ANQGSEA. The CDR3 is 14 residues long. The V and J ends lost 1 base and 3 bases respectively, with 12 bases between them. Here the CDR3 reads CSVEARGRDTEAFF. The CDR3 DNA reads TGCAGCGTTGAAGCCCGGGGGCGCGACACTGAAGCTTTCTTT. Full variable domain (rest looked up from reference TRBV29-1 and TRBJ1-1): SAVISQKPSRDICQRGTSLTIQCQVDSQVTMMFWYRQQPGQSLTLIATANQGSEATYESGFVIDKFPISRPNLTFSTLTVSNMSPEDSSIYLCSVEARGRDTEAFFGQGTRLTVV.

The sample holds a few counts of this clonotype. V usage is TRBV12-3 or TRBV12-4 and J usage is TRBJ2-2; 14 bases agree with TRBD2. This CDR3 has 19 residues. V was pared by 7 bases and J by 6 bases, with 16 bases of the junction left unmatched. This CDR3 is CASMHRGRLAGGQSGELFF. CDR3 DNA: TGTGCCAGCATGCACAGGGGGCGACTAGCGGGGGGGCAGTCCGGGGAGCTGTTTTTT.

This clonotype occurred a few times. This sequence joins TRBV4-2 and TRBJ2-7, with D unresolved. The germline gives CDR1 LGHNA, CDR2 YNFKEQ. V dropped 1 base and J dropped 0 bases, with 13 bases sitting between them. This CDR3 is 16 amino acids long. This CDR3 reads CASSQGSVSSSYEQYF. In DNA form, the CDR3 reads TGTGCCAGCAGCCAAGGATCCGTATCCAGCTCCTACGAGCAGTACTTC.

The chain joins TRBV12-3 or TRBV12-4 to TRBJ1-2; no definite D call. The V end lost 5 bases, the J end lost 4 bases, and 11 bases lay between the germline ends. The CDR3 has 13 residues. This CDR3 reads CASSPDKIYGYTF. The CDR3 DNA reads TGTGCCAGCAGTCCTGACAAGATCTATGGCTACACCTTC.

This clonotype was counted only a few times. The V and J genes are TRBV20-1 and TRBJ2-7, with no clear D. In germline, CDR1 is DFQATT, CDR2 SNEGSKA (reference sequence). The V end was cut by 1 base, the J end by 2 bases, with 9 bases between. CDR3 length equals 13 residues. CDR3 DNA: TGCAGTGCTAGAGGGGCAGGTACCTACGAGCAGTACTTC. It is translated as CSARGAGTYEQYF.

The CDR3 coding sequence is TGTGCCAGCAGCTACCCGCCGGGACTAGCGGTTTCCTACGAGCAGTACTTC. This sequence encodes CASSYPPGLAVSYEQYF. The chain couples TRBV12-3 or TRBV12-4 to TRBJ2-7; 11 bases match TRBD2. The CDR3 is 17 amino acids. After removal of 6 bases from V and 1 base from J, the junction contained 11 bases not matched to a gene.

This clonotype has more than one count but fewer than ten. V is TRBV24-1 and J is TRBJ1-2, with 7 bases lining up with TRBD1. The CDR3 contains 17 residues. J lost 4 bases, V lost 5 bases, and 15 bases had no gene match. CDR1 and CDR2 (germline): KGHDR, SFDVKD. The CDR3 region is CATSGWDRHLGGYGYTF. The CDR3 DNA reads TGTGCCACCAGTGGGTGGGACAGACACTTGGGAGGCTATGGCTACACCTTC.